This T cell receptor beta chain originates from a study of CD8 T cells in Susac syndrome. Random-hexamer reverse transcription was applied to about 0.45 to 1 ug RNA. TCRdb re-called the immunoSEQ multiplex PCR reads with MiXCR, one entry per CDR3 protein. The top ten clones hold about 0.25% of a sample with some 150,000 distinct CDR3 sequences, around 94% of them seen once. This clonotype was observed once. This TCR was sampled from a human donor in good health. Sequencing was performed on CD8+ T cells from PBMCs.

CDR3: CASRLDRGWDEQYF. The CDR3 nucleotides read TGTGCCAGCAGGCTCGACAGGGGCTGGGACGAGCAGTACTTC. The J gene is TRBJ2-7, the V gene TRBV6-5; 8 bases match TRBD1. The CDR3 has 14 amino acids. The V gene end was trimmed by 6 bases and the J gene end by 5 bases; junction bases not matched to a gene: 9. Germline V lookup: CDR1 MNHEY, CDR2 SVGAGI.